In this sample, the clone carrying this T cell receptor beta chain is medium-sized (0.01 to 0.1%). What it binds is not known. Full-length variable regions came from constant-region reverse primers plus semi-nested Nested Universal Primer A PCR. Via MiXCR, TCRdb re-called the 5' RACE reads, giving one row per CDR3 protein. Among some 30,000 distinct CDR3 sequences listed, 25% to 30% were seen once. This CDR3 is built from 13 residues. CDR1 and CDR2 from the germline V gene are ENHRY and SYGVKD. Between the trimmed V and J ends, which lost 2 bases and 10 bases, there was a span of 12 bases. Cells sorted as Tregs were CD4+, CD25+ and CD127-/low. General study points: The larger cohort examined one V-J beta rearrangement, not whole repertoires.

Specimen: tumor-infiltrating Tregs sorted from the breast tumor. This rearrangement joins TRBV10-3 to TRBJ2-1, with D possibly being TRBD2 (6 bases). This receptor was taken from a female donor with breast cancer. Written as DNA, the CDR3 is TGTGCCATCAGTGAGACTAGCATAGGGGAGCAGTTCTTC. It is translated as CAISETSIGEQFF.